The next 15 T cell receptor beta chains were all read from a single sample in a study of blood T cell repertoires in COVID-19. Assay used: immunoSEQ multiplex PCR; TCRdb lists only in-frame clones, some missing. The sample has some 150,000 clones, over 65% seen once. Sequencing was carried out using peripheral blood. The receptor source for this set is a man of 80 years or more with acute or convalescent COVID-19.

The rearrangement uses TRBV11-3 and TRBJ2-5, with 8 bases identical to TRBD2. CDR1 is SGHNT and CDR2 is YENEEA in the germline V gene. The CDR3 runs to 15 residues. The J segment lost 5 bases and the V segment lost 5 bases, leaving 10 bases of the junction unmatched. For the CDR3, the DNA is TGTGCCAGCAGCCGCCGGGGTAGCGGGGATGAGACCCAGTACTTC. This codes for CASSRRGSGDETQYF.

This sequence joins TRBV5-1 and TRBJ1-3, with D perhaps TRBD1 (6 bases). In germline, CDR1 is SGHRS, CDR2 YFSETQ. The CDR3 spans 16 residues. The V end was cut by 0 bases, the J end by 4 bases, with 14 bases between. Here the CDR3 reads CASSLGQVHFGNTIYF. DNA for the CDR3: TGCGCCAGCAGCTTGGGACAGGTCCACTTCGGAAACACCATATATTTT.

V usage is TRBV3-1 (or the pseudogene TRBV3-2) and J usage is TRBJ1-2, with TRBD1 matching over 7 bases. The CDR3 spans 13 residues. With 5 bases clipped from V and 5 bases from J, the junction kept 5 bases outside the gene matches. Germline V gene sequence: CDR1 LGHDT, CDR2 YNNKEL (reference sequence). The CDR3 region has the DNA TGTGCCAGCAGCGCCATGACAGGGTATGGCTACACCTTC. Protein product: CASSAMTGYGYTF.

Turning to this clone: Other DNA sequences in this sample translate to the same CDR3. The J gene is TRBJ1-2, the V gene TRBV5-1, with 11 bases fitting TRBD1. Trimming cost V 0 bases and J 8 bases; bases outside gene matches: 6. The length of the CDR3 is 15 residues. CDR1 and CDR2 (germline): SGHRS, YFSETQ. CDR3 in amino acids: CASSLDGQGARGYTF. The CDR3 DNA follows: TGCGCCAGCAGCTTGGATGGACAGGGGGCGCGGGGCTACACCTTC.

V is TRBV19 and J is TRBJ2-3; TRBD2 matches 8 bases. The CDR3 runs 18 residues. Trimming at V came to 0 bases and at J to 0 bases, leaving 8 bases not matched to a gene. Germline CDR1 is LNHDA and CDR2 is SQIVND (reference sequence). DNA of the CDR3: TGTGCCAGTAGTATAGAGGCTGGCGGGGGGTTAAGCACAGATACGCAGTATTTT. Protein: CASSIEAGGGLSTDTQYF. Variable domain in full (rest from reference TRBV19 and TRBJ2-3): DGGITQSPKYLFRKEGQNVTLSCEQNLNHDAMYWYRQDPGQGLRLIYYSQIVNDFQKGDIAEGYSVSREKKESFPLTVTSAQKNPTAFYLCASSIEAGGGLSTDTQYFGPGTRLTVL.

The chain combines TRBV9 with TRBJ1-2; D is undetermined. Germline CDR1 is SGDLS and CDR2 is YYNGEE. V was shortened by 7 bases and J by 8 bases, with 18 bases between the two germline ends. The CDR3 has 13 amino acids. CDR3 loop: CASLRPGSGGYTF. CDR3 DNA sequence: TGTGCCAGCCTAAGGCCTGGGTCGGGAGGCTACACCTTC.

V gene TRBV2 combines with J gene TRBJ2-5; TRBD2 agrees at 11 bases. The V and J ends lost 4 bases and 2 bases, in that order; junction bases with no gene match: 3. The CDR3 loop spans 15 amino acids. CDR1 is SNHLY and CDR2 is FYNNEI in the germline V gene. The CDR3 DNA reads TGTGCCAGCAGTGGTTCTAGCGGGGGGCAAGAGACCCAGTACTTC. It codes for CASSGSSGGQETQYF.

The rearrangement uses TRBV10-2 and TRBJ1-1, with 8 bases identical to TRBD1. The CDR3 extends over 14 amino acids. CDR1 WSHSY and CDR2 SAAADI come from the germline V gene. Trimming removed 6 bases from V and 5 bases from J; junction bases left unmatched: 8. The CDR3 nucleotides read TGCGCCAGCAGAGACCGACAGGGGCCGACTGAAGCTTTCTTT. Its protein product is CASRDRQGPTEAFF.

The rearrangement uses TRBV19 and TRBJ1-5; TRBD1 matches 9 bases. Germline loops: CDR1 LNHDA, CDR2 SQIVND (reference sequence). The CDR3 extends over 16 amino acids. Trimming took 5 bases from V and 6 from J; bases not matched to a gene: 11. DNA of the CDR3: TGTGCCAGTAGTCCGCAAACAGGGGGCTACCGTCAGCCCCAGCATTTT. It yields the protein CASSPQTGGYRQPQHF.

The chain recombines TRBV6-5 with TRBJ1-2, with D maybe TRBD1 (6 bases). This CDR3 is 15 amino acids long. CDR1 and CDR2 from the germline V gene are MNHEY and SVGAGI. V lost 7 bases, J lost 3 bases, and 18 bases lay in between. This chain's CDR3 is CASTTGRGIDYGYTF. In DNA form, the CDR3 reads TGTGCCAGCACTACCGGCAGGGGTATCGACTATGGCTACACCTTC.

The V gene is TRBV9, the J gene TRBJ1-4, with D maybe TRBD1 (6 bases). The CDR3 length is 17 residues. Trimming pared 3 bases from V and 0 bases from J, leaving 15 bases between. Germline assignment: CDR1 SGDLS and CDR2 YYNGEE. DNA of the CDR3: TGTGCCAGCAGCGGGACTCCAGGGGCTGCAACTAATGAAAAACTGTTTTTT. It encodes CASSGTPGAATNEKLFF.

The gene calls are TRBV10-3 and TRBJ2-5, with D perhaps matching TRBD1 (6 bases). From germline, CDR1 is ENHRY and CDR2 SYGVKD. V gave up 6 bases and J gave up 4 bases, with 15 bases separating them. The CDR3 consists of 14 residues. DNA for the CDR3: TGTGCCATCAGCGGGTCAGGGGCCCCAGAGACCCAGTACTTC. Its protein product is CAISGSGAPETQYF.

The CDR3 DNA reads as TGTGCCAGCAGCGCAGCCTCCCGGGGGGTTGCCTACAATGAGCAGTTCTTC. It codes for CASSAASRGVAYNEQFF. The rearrangement joins TRBV4-2 to TRBJ2-1, with 7 nucleotides matching TRBD2. Germline CDR1 is LGHNA and CDR2 is YNFKEQ. The ends lost 5 bases at V and 2 bases at J; junction bases unmatched: 12. The CDR3 has 17 residues.

In nucleotides, the CDR3 is TGTGCCAGCAGCCAAACGACAGGGGAGGGCTACACCTTC. The encoded protein is CASSQTTGEGYTF. This chain links TRBV4-2 with TRBJ1-2, with 8 bases fitting TRBD1. The trim removed 2 bases at V and 8 bases at J, leaving 4 bases unmatched. CDR1 is LGHNA, CDR2 YNFKEQ, per germline. This CDR3 has 13 amino acids.

The chain carries TRBV9 and TRBJ2-7; D is perhaps TRBD1 (6 bases). The CDR3 length is 14 residues. Per the germline V gene, CDR1 is SGDLS and CDR2 is YYNGEE. Trimming cost V 7 bases and J 2 bases, with 16 bases left between them. The DNA for the CDR3 is TGTGCCAGCCTCCCCCCCCGGGACACCTACGAGCAGTACTTC. Translated: CASLPPRDTYEQYF.